A single sample gave rise to the 14 T cell receptor beta chains below, sequenced in a study of T cells in Graves' hyperthyroidism and ophthalmopathy. TCR beta CDR3 sequences were amplified from RNA transcripts. With the HTBI primer set, the TCR CDR3 went through a first round of RT-PCR. Using its own MiXCR run on the multiplex PCR reads, TCRdb lists one record per CDR3 protein. The data hold 460,000 or so distinct CDR3 sequences, with about an eighth observed a single time. The sample taken for sequencing was blood. The source is a young woman with Graves' hyperthyroidism.

This chain connects TRBV11-3 to TRBJ2-3, with 7 bases lining up with TRBD2. CDR3 size: 15 residues. V dropped 5 bases and J dropped 2; count of bases not matched to a gene: 7. CDR1 and CDR2 from the germline V gene are SGHNT and YENEEA. The CDR3 DNA sequence: TGTGCCAGCAGCCCTGGGAGGGGCGCCACAGATACGCAGTATTTT. This encodes CASSPGRGATDTQYF.

This clonotype was observed at least ten times. V is TRBV6-1 and J is TRBJ2-1; TRBD2 matches 7 bases. CDR1 and CDR2 (germline): MNHNS, SASEGT. The V and J ends lost 5 bases and 8 bases, in that order; junction bases with no gene match: 9. The CDR3 has 14 amino acids. The CDR3 coding sequence is TGTGCCAGCAGTCCCGGACTAGTCGGGGATGAGCAGTTCTTC. Translating it yields CASSPGLVGDEQFF.

The sample holds many counts of this clonotype. This chain links TRBV12-5 with TRBJ2-3; 12 nucleotides agree with TRBD2. The CDR3 is 17 amino acids. CDR1 and CDR2 from the germline V gene are LGHNT and FRNRAP. Germline trimming cut 1 base from V and 2 bases from J; bases unmatched to any gene: 4. DNA of the CDR3: TGTGCTAGTGGTTTGGGGACTAGCGGGAACCCCACAGATACGCAGTATTTT. The encoded protein is CASGLGTSGNPTDTQYF. Drawing the rest from reference TRBV12-5 and TRBJ2-3, the complete variable domain is DARVTQTPRHKVTEMGQEVTMRCQPILGHNTVFWYRQTMMQGLELLAYFRNRAPLDDSGMPKDRFSAEMPDATLATLKIQPSEPRDSAVYFCASGLGTSGNPTDTQYFGPGTRLTVL.

This clonotype has at least ten counts. V is TRBV18 and J is TRBJ1-1, with 8 bases identical to TRBD1. This CDR3 is 16 amino acids long. CDR1 KGHSH and CDR2 LQKENI come from the germline V gene. Unmatched junction bases numbered 6, after V lost 2 bases and J lost 1 base. CDR3 DNA sequence: TGTGCCAGCTCACCATCGTTGGACAGGGAGAACACTGAAGCTTTCTTT. Its protein product is CASSPSLDRENTEAFF. Combining the CDR3 with reference TRBV18 and TRBJ1-1 gives the whole variable domain NAGVMQNPRHLVRRRGQEARLRCSPMKGHSHVYWYRQLPEEGLKFMVYLQKENIIDESGMPKERFSAEFPKEGPSILRIQQVVRGDSAAYFCASSPSLDRENTEAFFGQGTRLTVV.

This clonotype was seen ten or more times. The chain combines TRBV11-2 with TRBJ1-2; D not certain. The CDR3 consists of 13 residues. Looked up from germline, CDR1 is SGHAT and CDR2 is FQNNGV. V was trimmed by 7 bases and J by 0 bases, leaving 9 bases between them. The CDR3 here is CASTRGPNYGYTF. For the CDR3, the DNA is TGTGCCAGCACTCGGGGTCCTAACTATGGCTACACCTTC.

This clonotype was counted ten times or more. V is TRBV18 and J is TRBJ2-5; TRBD2 matches at 7 bases. This CDR3 spans 16 amino acids. The germline gives CDR1 KGHSH, CDR2 LQKENI. With 0 bases clipped from V and 3 bases from J, the junction kept 7 bases outside the gene matches. The CDR3 coding sequence is TGTGCCAGCTCACCACCGAGCGGGACCCGGGAAGAGACCCAGTACTTC. Encoded protein: CASSPPSGTREETQYF.

DNA of the CDR3: TGTGCCAGCAGCTTAGGTCCCGGGACCGTATACTACGAGCAGTACTTC. Protein product: CASSLGPGTVYYEQYF. The chain is built from TRBV11-2 and TRBJ2-7; D possibly matches TRBD1 or TRBD2 (5 bases each). The germline CDR1 and CDR2 sequences are SGHAT and FQNNGV. The germline V and J ends were trimmed by 1 base and 3 bases, with 16 bases remaining between them. The length of the CDR3 is 16 residues.

Remarks on this clonotype: A much larger clonotype is one base distant, so this may be a read error. V and J are TRBV7-9 and TRBJ2-7; D not resolved. The CDR3 is 15 residues long. Trimming left V 5 bases short and J 2 bases short, with 16 bases between. Germline V gene data show CDR1 as SEHNR and CDR2 as FQNEAQ (reference sequence). CDR3 loop: CASSPPLSPTYEQYF. CDR3 nucleotide sequence: TGTGCCAGCAGCCCACCTCTCTCACCCACCTACGAGCAGTACTTC.

This clonotype was observed many times. V is TRBV20-1 and J is TRBJ1-4, with a tentative D call TRBD1 (6 bases). CDR3 size: 13 residues. Trimming took 3 bases from V and 4 from J, leaving 9 bases between them. Germline CDR1 reads DFQATT; CDR2 reads SNEGSKA (reference sequence). The CDR3, as DNA: TGCAGTGCTAGGGACAGCAATAATGAAAAACTGTTTTTT. It codes for CSARDSNNEKLFF.

This clonotype has at least ten counts. The CDR3 coding sequence is TGCGCCAGCAGCTTGGGGCTACTCGGGGATGAGCAGTTCTTC. Translated, it gives CASSLGLLGDEQFF. This rearrangement joins TRBV5-1 to TRBJ2-1; D is possibly TRBD2 (5 bases). V dropped 0 bases and J dropped 8 bases, with 12 bases sitting between them. The CDR3 has 14 amino acids. Germline V gives CDR1 SGHRS, CDR2 YFSETQ.

The chain carries TRBV19 and TRBJ1-2; D is possibly TRBD1 (5 bases). The CDR3 contains 15 residues. CDR1 LNHDA and CDR2 SQIVND come from the germline V gene (reference sequence). With 3 bases removed from V and 3 bases from J, the gap between germline ends came to 14 bases. DNA of the CDR3: TGTGCCAGTAGTATCACAAAGGACACCGACTATGGCTACACCTTC. It translates to CASSITKDTDYGYTF.

V and J are TRBV19 and TRBJ2-3; no clear D. Between the trimmed V and J ends, which lost 8 bases and 4 bases, there was a span of 13 bases. In germline, CDR1 is LNHDA, CDR2 SQIVND (reference sequence). This CDR3 region has 13 residues. The CDR3 reads CASAPRAADTQYF. The CDR3 DNA reads as TGTGCCAGTGCTCCCCGCGCAGCAGATACGCAGTATTTT.

This clonotype was seen a handful of times. The chain uses TRBV24-1 and TRBJ2-2, with 14 bases aligning to TRBD2. Losses at the gene ends were 7 bases for V and 0 bases for J; bases not matched to a gene: 3. Germline lookup yields CDR1 KGHDR and CDR2 SFDVKD. This CDR3 has 17 amino acids. This CDR3 reads CATSPGLAGANTGELFF. The CDR3 DNA reads as TGTGCCACCAGCCCGGGACTAGCGGGAGCGAACACCGGGGAGCTGTTTTTT.

In this sample, this clonotype turned up many times. The chain carries TRBV5-1 and TRBJ2-1; weak D call: TRBD2 (6 bases). Germline CDR1 and CDR2: SGHRS and YFSETQ. CDR3 length: 13 residues. Trimming took 6 bases from V and 2 from J, leaving 9 bases between them. The CDR3 nucleotides are TGCGCCAGCAACGGGGGAACCTACAATGAGCAGTTCTTC. This gives the protein CASNGGTYNEQFF.